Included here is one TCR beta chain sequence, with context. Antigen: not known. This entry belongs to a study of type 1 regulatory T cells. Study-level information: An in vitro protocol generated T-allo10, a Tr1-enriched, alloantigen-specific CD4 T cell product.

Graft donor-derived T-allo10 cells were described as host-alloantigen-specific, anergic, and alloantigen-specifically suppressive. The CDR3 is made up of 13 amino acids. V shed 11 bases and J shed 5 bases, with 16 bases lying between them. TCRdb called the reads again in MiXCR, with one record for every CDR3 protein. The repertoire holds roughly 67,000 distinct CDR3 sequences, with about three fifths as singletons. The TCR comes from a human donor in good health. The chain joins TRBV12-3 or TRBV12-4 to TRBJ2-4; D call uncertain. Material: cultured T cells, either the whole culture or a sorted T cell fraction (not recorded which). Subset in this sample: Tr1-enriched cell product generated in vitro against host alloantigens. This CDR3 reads CAVEIESENIQYF. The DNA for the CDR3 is TGTGCCGTCGAAATAGAGAGCGAAAACATTCAGTACTTC.